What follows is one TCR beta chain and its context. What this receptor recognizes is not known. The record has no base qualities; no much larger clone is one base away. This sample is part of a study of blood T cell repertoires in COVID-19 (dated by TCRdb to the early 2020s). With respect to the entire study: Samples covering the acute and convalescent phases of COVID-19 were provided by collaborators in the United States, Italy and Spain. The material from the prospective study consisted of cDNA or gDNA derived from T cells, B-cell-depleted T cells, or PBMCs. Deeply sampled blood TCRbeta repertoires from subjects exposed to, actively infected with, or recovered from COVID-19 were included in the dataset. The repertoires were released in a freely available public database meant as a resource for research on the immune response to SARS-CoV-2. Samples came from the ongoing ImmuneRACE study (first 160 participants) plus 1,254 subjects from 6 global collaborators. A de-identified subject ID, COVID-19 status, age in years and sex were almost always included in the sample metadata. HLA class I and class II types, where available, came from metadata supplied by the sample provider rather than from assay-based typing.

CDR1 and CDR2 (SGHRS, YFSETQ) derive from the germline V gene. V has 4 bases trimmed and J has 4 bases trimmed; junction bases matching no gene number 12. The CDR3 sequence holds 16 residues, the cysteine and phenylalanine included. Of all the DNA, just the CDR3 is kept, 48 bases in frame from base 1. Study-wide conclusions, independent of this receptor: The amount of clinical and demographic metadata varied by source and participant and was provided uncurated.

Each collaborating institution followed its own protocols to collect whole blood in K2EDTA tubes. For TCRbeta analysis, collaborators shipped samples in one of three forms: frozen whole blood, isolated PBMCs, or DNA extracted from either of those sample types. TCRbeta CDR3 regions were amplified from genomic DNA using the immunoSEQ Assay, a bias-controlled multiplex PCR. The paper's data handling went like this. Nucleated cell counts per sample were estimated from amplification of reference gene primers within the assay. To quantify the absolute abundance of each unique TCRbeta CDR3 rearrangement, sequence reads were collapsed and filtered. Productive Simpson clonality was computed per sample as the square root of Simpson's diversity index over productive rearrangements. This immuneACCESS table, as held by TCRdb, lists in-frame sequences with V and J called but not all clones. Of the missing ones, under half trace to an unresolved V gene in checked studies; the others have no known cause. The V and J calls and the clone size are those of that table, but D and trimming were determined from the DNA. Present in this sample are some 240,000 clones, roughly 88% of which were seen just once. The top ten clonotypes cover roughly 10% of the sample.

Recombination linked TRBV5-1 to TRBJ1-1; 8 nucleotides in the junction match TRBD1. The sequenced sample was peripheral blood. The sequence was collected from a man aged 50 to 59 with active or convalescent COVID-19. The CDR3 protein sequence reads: CASSEQGGTEGTEAFF. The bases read TGCGCCAGCAGCGAACAGGGGGGAACGGAGGGCACTGAAGCTTTCTTT.